This T cell receptor beta chain is from a study of cytomegalovirus exposure and HLA in healthy donors. General study points: Some public TCRs appeared in many individuals, while most sequences were rare.

Primers included in the PCR were 60 Vbeta and 13 Jbeta primers. Profiling relied on immunoSEQ multiplex PCR, and the TCRdb table lists in-frame clones only, not all of them. Of about 150,000 clones listed, 50% to 75% were seen once; the top ten hold roughly 6.4%. Remarks on this clone: Its specificity is unknown.

The sequence was obtained from a woman aged 55-75 years in good health and CMV-seropositive. The sample comprised PBMCs.

In DNA form, the CDR3 reads TGTGCCAGCAGTGTCCAGGGCGGGAGACCCTACGAGCAGTACTTC. Amino acids: CASSVQGGRPYEQYF. This chain joins TRBV28 and TRBJ2-7; 7 bases are a match to TRBD2. Trimming removed 5 bases from V and 2 bases from J; junction bases left unmatched: 9. The CDR3 contains 15 residues. Germline CDR1 reads MDHEN; CDR2 reads SYDVKM.